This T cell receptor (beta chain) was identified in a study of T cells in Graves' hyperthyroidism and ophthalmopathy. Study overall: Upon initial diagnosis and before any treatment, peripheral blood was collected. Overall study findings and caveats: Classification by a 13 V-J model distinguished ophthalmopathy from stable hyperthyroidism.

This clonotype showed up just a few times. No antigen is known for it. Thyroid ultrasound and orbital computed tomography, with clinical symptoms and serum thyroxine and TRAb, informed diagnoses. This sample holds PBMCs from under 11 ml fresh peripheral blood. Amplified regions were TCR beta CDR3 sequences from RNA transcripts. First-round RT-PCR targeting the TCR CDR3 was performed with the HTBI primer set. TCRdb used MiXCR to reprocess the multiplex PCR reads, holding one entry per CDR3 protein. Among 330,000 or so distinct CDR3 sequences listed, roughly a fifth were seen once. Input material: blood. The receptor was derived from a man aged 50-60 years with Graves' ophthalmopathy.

The CDR3 spells CASSQVALRKGDEQFF. The CDR3 nucleotides read TGCGCCAGCAGCCAAGTGGCCCTCAGAAAGGGGGATGAGCAGTTCTTC. The rearrangement uses TRBV4-1 and TRBJ2-1; weak D call: TRBD1 (6 bases). Germline-derived CDR1 and CDR2 are MGHRA and YSYEKL. Trimming took off 1 base at V and 8 bases at J, with 18 bases between the two ends. The CDR3 extends over 16 amino acids.